The clone carrying this T cell receptor (beta chain) appeared a single time. These data belong to a study of cytomegalovirus exposure and HLA in healthy donors. The donors belonged to the approximately 120-subject validation cohort, separate from the roughly 720-subject first cohort. Sequencing used immunoSEQ multiplex PCR; TCRdb keeps in-frame clones, though not all of them. Found here are 150,000 to 200,000 clones, about 80% of them singletons; the top ten hold around 7%. Deletions cut 2 bases from V and 5 bases from J, with 18 bases between. CDR3 length: 16 residues. Germline CDR1 reads GTSNPN; CDR2 reads SVGIG (reference sequence).

The receptor's source is a man aged 18 to 29 in good health and CMV-seropositive. This chain uses TRBV30 with TRBJ2-2, with D perhaps matching TRBD2 (7 bases). The specimen sequenced was PBMCs. CDR3: CAWSPQLGGQTGELFF. The CDR3 nucleotides are TGTGCCTGGAGTCCGCAGTTGGGGGGGCAAACCGGGGAGCTGTTTTTT.